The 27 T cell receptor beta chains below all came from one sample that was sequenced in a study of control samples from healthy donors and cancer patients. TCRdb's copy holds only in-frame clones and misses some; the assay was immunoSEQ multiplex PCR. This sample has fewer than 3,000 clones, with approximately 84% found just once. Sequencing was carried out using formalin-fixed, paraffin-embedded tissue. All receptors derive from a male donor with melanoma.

The CDR3 sequence: CASTSGSSDTQYF. The CDR3 region has the DNA TGTGCCAGCACTAGCGGGAGCTCAGATACGCAGTATTTT. The rearrangement links TRBV3-1 (or the pseudogene TRBV3-2) to TRBJ2-3, with 10 bases fitting TRBD2. Germline-derived CDR1 and CDR2 are LGHDT and YNNKEL (reference sequence). The V and J ends lost 7 bases and 4 bases, in that order; junction bases with no gene match: 2. This CDR3 contains 13 residues.

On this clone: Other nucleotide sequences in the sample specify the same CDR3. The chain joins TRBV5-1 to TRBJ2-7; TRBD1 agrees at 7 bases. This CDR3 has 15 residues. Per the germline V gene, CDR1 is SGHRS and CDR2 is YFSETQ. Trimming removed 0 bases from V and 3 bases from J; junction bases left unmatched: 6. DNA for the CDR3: TGCGCCAGCAGCTTGGGCGTGGGACAGTTCTACGAGCAGTACTTC. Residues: CASSLGVGQFYEQYF.

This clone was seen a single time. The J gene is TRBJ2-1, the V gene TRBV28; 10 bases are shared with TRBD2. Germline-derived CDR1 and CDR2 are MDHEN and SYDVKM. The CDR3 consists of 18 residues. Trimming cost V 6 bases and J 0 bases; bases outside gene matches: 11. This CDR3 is CASRPGLARRSSYNEQFF. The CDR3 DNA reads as TGTGCCAGCAGACCGGGACTAGCGAGGAGGAGCTCCTACAATGAGCAGTTCTTC.

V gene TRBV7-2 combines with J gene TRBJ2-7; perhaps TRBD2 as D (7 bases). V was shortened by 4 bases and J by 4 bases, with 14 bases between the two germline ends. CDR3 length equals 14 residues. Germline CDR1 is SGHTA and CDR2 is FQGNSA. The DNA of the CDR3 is TGTGCCAGCAGCTCGAGGGGGGGGCTATACGAGCAGTACTTC. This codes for CASSSRGGLYEQYF.

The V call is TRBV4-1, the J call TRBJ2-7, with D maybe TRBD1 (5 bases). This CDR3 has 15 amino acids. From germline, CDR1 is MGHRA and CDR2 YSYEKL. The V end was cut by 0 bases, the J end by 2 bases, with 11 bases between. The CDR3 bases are TGCGCCAGCAGCCAAGATCAGGGTTCCCCCTACGAGCAGTACTTC. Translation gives CASSQDQGSPYEQYF.

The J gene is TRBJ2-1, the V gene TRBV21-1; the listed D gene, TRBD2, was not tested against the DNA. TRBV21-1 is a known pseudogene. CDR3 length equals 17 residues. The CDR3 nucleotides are TGTGCCAGCAGTTGTAAAATAGCTACACCATTCCGAAATGAGCAGTTCTTC. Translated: CASSCKIATPFRNEQFF.

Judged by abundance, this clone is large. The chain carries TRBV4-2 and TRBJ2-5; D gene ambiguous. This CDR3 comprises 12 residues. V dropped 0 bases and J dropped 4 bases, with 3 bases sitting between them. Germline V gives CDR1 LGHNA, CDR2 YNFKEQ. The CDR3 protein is CASSQEGETQYF. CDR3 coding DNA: TGTGCCAGCAGCCAAGAGGGAGAGACCCAGTACTTC.

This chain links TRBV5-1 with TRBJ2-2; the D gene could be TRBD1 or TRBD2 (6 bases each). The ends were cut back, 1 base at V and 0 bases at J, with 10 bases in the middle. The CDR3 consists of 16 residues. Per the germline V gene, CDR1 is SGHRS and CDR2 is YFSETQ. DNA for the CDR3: TGCGCCAGCAGCTTGTTGGGGGGCACGAACACCGGGGAGCTGTTTTTT. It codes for CASSLLGGTNTGELFF. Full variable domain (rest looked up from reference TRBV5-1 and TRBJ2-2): KAGVTQTPRYLIKTRGQQVTLSCSPISGHRSVSWYQQTPGQGLQFLFEYFSETQRNKGNFPGRFSGRQFSNSRSEMNVSTLELGDSALYLCASSLLGGTNTGELFFGEGSRLTVL.

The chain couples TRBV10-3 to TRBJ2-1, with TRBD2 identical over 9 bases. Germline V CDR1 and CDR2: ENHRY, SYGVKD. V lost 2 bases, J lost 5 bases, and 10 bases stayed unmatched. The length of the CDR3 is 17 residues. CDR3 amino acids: CAISEPSGGRANNEQFF. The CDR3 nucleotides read TGTGCCATCAGTGAGCCCTCAGGCGGGAGGGCCAACAATGAGCAGTTCTTC.

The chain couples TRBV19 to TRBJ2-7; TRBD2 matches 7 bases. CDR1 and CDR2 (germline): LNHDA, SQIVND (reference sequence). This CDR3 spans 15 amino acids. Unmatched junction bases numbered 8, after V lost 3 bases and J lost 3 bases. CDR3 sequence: CASSIELATLYEQYF. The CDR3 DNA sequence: TGTGCCAGTAGTATTGAACTAGCGACCCTCTACGAGCAGTACTTC.

CDR3 nucleotide sequence: TGTGCCAGCAGCTCGGGACAATTCTACGAGCAGTACTTC. It yields the protein CASSSGQFYEQYF. The gene calls are TRBV4-2 and TRBJ2-7; tentative D call: TRBD1 (6 bases). The germline gives CDR1 LGHNA, CDR2 YNFKEQ. V was cut by 5 bases and J by 3 bases, with 11 bases left in between. The CDR3 is made up of 13 amino acids.

This CDR3 is CASRNWDGTNYGYTF. The CDR3 bases are TGTGCCAGCAGAAATTGGGACGGGACTAACTATGGCTACACCTTC. This chain joins TRBV2 and TRBJ1-2; a weak D match, TRBD1 (5 bases). This CDR3 contains 15 residues. V was cut by 6 bases and J by 0 bases, with 14 bases left in between. The V gene's germline CDR1 is SNHLY and CDR2 FYNNEI.

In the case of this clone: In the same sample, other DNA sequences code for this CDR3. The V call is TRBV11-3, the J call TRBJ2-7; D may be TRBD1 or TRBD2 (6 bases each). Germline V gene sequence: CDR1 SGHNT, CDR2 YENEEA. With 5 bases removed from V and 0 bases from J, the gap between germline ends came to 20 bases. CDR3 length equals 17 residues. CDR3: CASSQQSGGSSSYEQYF. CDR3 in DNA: TGTGCCAGCAGCCAACAGTCCGGGGGCTCAAGCTCCTACGAGCAGTACTTC.

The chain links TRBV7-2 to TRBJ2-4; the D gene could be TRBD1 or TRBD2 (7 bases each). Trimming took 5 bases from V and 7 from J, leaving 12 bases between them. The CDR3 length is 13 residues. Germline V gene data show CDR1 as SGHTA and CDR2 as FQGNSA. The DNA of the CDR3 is TGTGCCAGCAGCCCAGGGGGGGGTAACATTCAGTACTTC. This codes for CASSPGGGNIQYF.

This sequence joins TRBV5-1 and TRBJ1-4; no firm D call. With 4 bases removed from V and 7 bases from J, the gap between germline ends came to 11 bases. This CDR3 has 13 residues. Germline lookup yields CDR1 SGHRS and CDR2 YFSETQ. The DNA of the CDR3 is TGCGCCAGCAGCCTCTTGCCACGTGAAAAACTGTTTTTT. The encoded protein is CASSLLPREKLFF. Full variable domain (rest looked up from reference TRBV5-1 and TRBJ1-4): KAGVTQTPRYLIKTRGQQVTLSCSPISGHRSVSWYQQTPGQGLQFLFEYFSETQRNKGNFPGRFSGRQFSNSRSEMNVSTLELGDSALYLCASSLLPREKLFFGSGTQLSVL.

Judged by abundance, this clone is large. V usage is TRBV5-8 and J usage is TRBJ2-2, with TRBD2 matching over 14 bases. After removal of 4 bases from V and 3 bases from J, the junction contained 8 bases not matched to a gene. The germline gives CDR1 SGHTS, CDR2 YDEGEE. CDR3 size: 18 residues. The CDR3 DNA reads TGTGCCAGCAGCCCCGGGACTAGCGGGAGAATTGACACCGGGGAGCTGTTTTTT. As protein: CASSPGTSGRIDTGELFF.

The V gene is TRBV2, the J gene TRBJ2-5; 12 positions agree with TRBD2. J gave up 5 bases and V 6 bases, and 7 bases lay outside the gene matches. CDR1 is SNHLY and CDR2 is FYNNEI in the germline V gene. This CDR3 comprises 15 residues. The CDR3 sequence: CASSTSGRSGETQYF. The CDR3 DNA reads TGTGCCAGCAGCACTAGCGGGAGGTCTGGGGAGACCCAGTACTTC.

The CDR3 is CASSVEGGRSSYEQYF. The CDR3 coding sequence is TGTGCCAGCAGCGTAGAAGGGGGAAGGAGCTCCTACGAGCAGTACTTC. V and J are TRBV9 and TRBJ2-7; a possible D gene is TRBD1 (6 bases). The V end was cut by 0 bases, the J end by 0 bases, with 13 bases between. CDR1 and CDR2 (germline): SGDLS, YYNGEE. The CDR3 length is 16 residues. The full variable domain, with the rest looked up from reference TRBV9 and TRBJ2-7, is DSGVTQTPKHLITATGQRVTLRCSPRSGDLSVYWYQQSLDQGLQFLIQYYNGEERAKGNILERFSAQQFPDLHSELNLSSLELGDSALYFCASSVEGGRSSYEQYFGPGTRLTVT.

CDR3 nucleotide sequence: TGTGCCAGCAGTGAGGGACTAGTGGGGCCACAAGATACGCAGTATTTT. Its protein product is CASSEGLVGPQDTQYF. The V gene is TRBV6-1, the J gene TRBJ2-3, with 8 bases identical to TRBD2. Germline values: CDR1 MNHNS, CDR2 SASEGT. The CDR3 totals 16 residues. V shed 3 bases, J shed 5 bases, and the junction held 10 bases outside the gene matches.

CDR3 protein: CSVVGVETQYF. CDR3 bases: TGCAGCGTTGTTGGCGTGGAGACCCAGTACTTC. This chain uses TRBV29-1 with TRBJ2-5, with D uncertain. The V gene's germline CDR1 is SQVTM and CDR2 ANQGSEA. The CDR3 is 11 residues long. Trimming took 4 bases from V and 5 from J, leaving 8 bases between them.

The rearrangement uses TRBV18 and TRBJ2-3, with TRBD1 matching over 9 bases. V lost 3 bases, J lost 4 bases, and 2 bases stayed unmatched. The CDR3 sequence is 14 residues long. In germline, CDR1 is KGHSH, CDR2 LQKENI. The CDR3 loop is CASSPTGGADTQYF. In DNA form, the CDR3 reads TGTGCCAGCTCACCTACAGGGGGCGCAGATACGCAGTATTTT.

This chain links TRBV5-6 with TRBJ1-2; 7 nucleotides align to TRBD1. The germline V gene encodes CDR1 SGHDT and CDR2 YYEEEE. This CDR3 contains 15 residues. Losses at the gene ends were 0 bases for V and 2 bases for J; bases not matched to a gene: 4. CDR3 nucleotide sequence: TGTGCCAGCAGCTTGGCCGGAGGGGGCAACTATGGCTACACCTTC. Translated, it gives CASSLAGGGNYGYTF.

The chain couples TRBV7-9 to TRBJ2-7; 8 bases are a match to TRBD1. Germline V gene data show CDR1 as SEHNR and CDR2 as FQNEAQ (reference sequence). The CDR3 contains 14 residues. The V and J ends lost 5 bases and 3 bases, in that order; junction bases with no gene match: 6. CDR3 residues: CASSPYDRGYEQYF. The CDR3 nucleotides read TGTGCCAGCAGCCCGTACGACAGGGGCTACGAGCAGTACTTC.

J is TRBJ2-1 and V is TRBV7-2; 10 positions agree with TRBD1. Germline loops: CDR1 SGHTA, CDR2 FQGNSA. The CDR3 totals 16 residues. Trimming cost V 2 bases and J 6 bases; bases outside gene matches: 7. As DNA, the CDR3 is TGTGCCAGCAGCTTAAGGGGCGGGACAGGGGTCAATGAGCAGTTCTTC. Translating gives CASSLRGGTGVNEQFF. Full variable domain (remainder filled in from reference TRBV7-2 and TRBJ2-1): GAGVSQSPSNKVTEKGKDVELRCDPISGHTALYWYRQSLGQGLEFLIYFQGNSAPDKSGLPSDRFSAERTGGSVSTLTIQRTQQEDSAVYLCASSLRGGTGVNEQFFGPGTRLTVL.

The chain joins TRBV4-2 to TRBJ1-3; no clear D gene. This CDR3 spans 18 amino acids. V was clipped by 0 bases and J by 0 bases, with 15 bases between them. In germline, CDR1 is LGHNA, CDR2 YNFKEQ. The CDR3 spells CASSQEARGRFSGNTIYF. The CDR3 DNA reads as TGTGCCAGCAGCCAAGAAGCACGGGGTCGGTTCTCTGGAAACACCATATATTTT.

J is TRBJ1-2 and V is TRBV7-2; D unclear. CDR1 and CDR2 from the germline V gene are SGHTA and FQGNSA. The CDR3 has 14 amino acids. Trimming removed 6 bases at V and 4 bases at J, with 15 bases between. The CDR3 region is CASSPGSSGYGYTF. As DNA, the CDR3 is TGTGCCAGCAGTCCCGGGTCATCTGGCTATGGCTACACCTTC.

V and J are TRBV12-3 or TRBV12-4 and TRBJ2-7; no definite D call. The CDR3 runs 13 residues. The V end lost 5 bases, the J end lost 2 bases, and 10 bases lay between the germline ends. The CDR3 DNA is TGTGCCAGCAGTCCTGACTTCACCTACGAGCAGTACTTC. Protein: CASSPDFTYEQYF.